The rows below give T cell receptor beta chains drawn from one sample of a study of Graves' ophthalmopathy and Graves' hyperthyroidism. TCRdb ran MiXCR on the multiplex PCR reads and lists one entry per CDR3 protein. The table records roughly 350,000 distinct CDR3 sequences, about 18% of them present only once. Sequences were obtained from peripheral blood. The receptors derive from an adult woman with stable Graves' hyperthyroidism. Each CDR3 is given with its conserved first and last residue.

J gene	V gene	CDR3 protein
TRBJ2-7	TRBV2	CASSVRASGSGYEQYF
TRBJ2-5	TRBV6-5	CASKIRTGGRETQYF
TRBJ2-7	TRBV6-5	CASSYSGTGGWYEQYF
TRBJ1-1	TRBV3-1	CAIGQGPSGTEAFF
TRBJ2-7	TRBV11-2	CASSLETGTVYYEQYF
TRBJ1-5	TRBV24-1	CATSDGSPSGNQPQHF
TRBJ2-7	TRBV15	CATSRDPFSPGQGGEQYF
TRBJ2-7	TRBV6-1	CATWTGRAYEQYF
TRBJ1-5	TRBV27	CASSFGGQQPQHF
TRBJ2-7	TRBV7-2	CASSLLGPTYEQYF
TRBJ2-7	TRBV6-5	CASSPPRGLGEQYF
TRBJ2-7	TRBV12-3/TRBV12-4	CASSLSGYDYEQYF
TRBJ1-5	TRBV28	CASSPATGGGGQPQHF
TRBJ2-5	TRBV28	CASSSTEEAQETQYF
TRBJ2-7	TRBV10-3	CAARQGSENEQYF
TRBJ1-5	TRBV12-3/TRBV12-4	CASSFLRGGGQPQHF
TRBJ2-1	TRBV6-1	CASTPGGEEQFF
TRBJ2-5	TRBV5-1	CASTTGLGVGTRKETQYF
TRBJ2-7	TRBV6-1	CASSVSLAAYEQYF
TRBJ1-2	TRBV6-1	CASQGPYGYTF
TRBJ1-2	TRBV30	CAWRPPPGADGYTF
TRBJ1-5	TRBV3-1	CASSRGQRQPQHF
TRBJ2-2	TRBV24-1	CATSDYPRDRRNTGELFF
TRBJ2-7	TRBV19	CASSVGWQGKREVSYEQYF
TRBJ2-5	TRBV29-1	CSVADSQETKYF
TRBJ2-5	TRBV13	CASSLDQETQYF
TRBJ2-4	TRBV6-1	CASSEGGARNIQYF
TRBJ2-7	TRBV11-3	CASSPTGLSREQYF
TRBJ1-2	TRBV19	CASSPRQGSGYGYTF
TRBJ1-2	TRBV5-1	CASSLGQGVGYGYTF
TRBJ1-2	TRBV2	CASSEARARGKYGYTF
TRBJ2-2	TRBV7-3	CASSEAGGTGELFF
TRBJ1-1	TRBV28	CASSTRDRGTEAFF
TRBJ2-2	TRBV4-1	CASSHRTGFNTGELFF
TRBJ2-7	TRBV6-4	CASQGQSGLAGEYEQYF
TRBJ2-7	TRBV11-2	CASSVGASGNAYEQYF
TRBJ1-1	TRBV6-6	CASQREGMNTEAFF
TRBJ1-5	TRBV12-3/TRBV12-4	CASSWGGLQPQHF
TRBJ1-2	TRBV12-3/TRBV12-4	CASSLILGRYTF
TRBJ2-7	TRBV11-2	CASSGLAGSYEQYF
TRBJ2-4	TRBV28	CASSLGGGTGAKNIQYF
TRBJ1-1	TRBV11-1	CASSPRDRGEPEAFF
TRBJ1-2	TRBV12-3/TRBV12-4	CASGGRANYGYTF
TRBJ2-2	TRBV9	CASSATNDPTGELFF
TRBJ2-4	TRBV10-3	CAISDGTKNIQYF
TRBJ2-5	TRBV20-1	CSAGPEGNF
TRBJ2-5	TRBV6-5	CASSYPGQGVETQYF
TRBJ1-3	TRBV5-1	CASSFTGSGAGNTIYF
TRBJ2-7	TRBV12-3/TRBV12-4	CASSSRDRYFYEQYF
TRBJ1-5	TRBV19	CASQRGSNQPQHF
TRBJ1-1	TRBV14	CASSQASLTRAFF
TRBJ1-2	TRBV27	CASSFDLASGYTF
TRBJ2-7	TRBV20-1	CSARKGLAETYEQYF
TRBJ2-4	TRBV14	CASSQDGQGPRDIQYF
TRBJ1-1	TRBV19	CASSIQGRTEAFF
TRBJ1-2	TRBV28	CASSLGSNYGYTF